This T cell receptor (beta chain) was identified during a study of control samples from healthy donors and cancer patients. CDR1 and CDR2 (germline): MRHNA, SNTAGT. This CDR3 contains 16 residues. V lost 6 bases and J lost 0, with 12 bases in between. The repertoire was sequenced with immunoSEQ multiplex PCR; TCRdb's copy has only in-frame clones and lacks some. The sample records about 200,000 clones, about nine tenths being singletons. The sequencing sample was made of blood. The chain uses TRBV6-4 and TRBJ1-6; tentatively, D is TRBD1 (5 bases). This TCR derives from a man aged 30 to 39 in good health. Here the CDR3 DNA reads TGTGCCAGCAGCCTCTGGGGGAGCTCCTATAATTCACCCCTCCACTTT. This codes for CASSLWGSSYNSPLHF.